Following are 3 T cell receptor beta chains from one sample sequenced in a study of cytomegalovirus exposure and HLA in healthy donors. Generated by immunoSEQ multiplex PCR, the TCRdb table keeps only in-frame clones and is missing some. The repertoire holds 130,000 to 150,000 clones, with 85% to 90% as singletons. What was sequenced was PBMCs. These receptors all stem from a woman in her late teens or twenties in good health and CMV-seropositive.

The chain recombines TRBV9 with TRBJ1-1, with TRBD1 matching over 9 bases. This CDR3 contains 14 residues. V lost 3 bases to trimming and J lost 5 bases; unmatched junction nucleotides: 5. Germline values: CDR1 SGDLS, CDR2 YYNGEE. CDR3: CASSGGQGGTEAFF. The CDR3 DNA sequence: TGTGCCAGCAGCGGGGGACAGGGTGGGACTGAAGCTTTCTTT.

This clone was observed a few times. The rearrangement joins TRBV19 to TRBJ2-7; 7 bases fit TRBD1. This CDR3 has 15 residues. V was pared by 4 bases and J by 4 bases, with 10 bases of the junction left unmatched. Germline CDR1 is LNHDA and CDR2 is SQIVND (reference sequence). The chain's CDR3 is CASSSNRGFRYEQYF. In DNA, the CDR3 is TGTGCCAGTAGTAGCAACAGGGGATTTCGGTACGAGCAGTACTTC.

The chain has TRBV19 and TRBJ1-1; 11 nucleotides match TRBD1. The CDR3 length is 14 residues. Germline trimming cut 4 bases from V and 4 bases from J; bases unmatched to any gene: 2. CDR1 and CDR2 from the germline V gene are LNHDA and SQIVND (reference sequence). The CDR3 region is CASSTGQGVTEAFF. The CDR3 DNA reads TGTGCCAGTAGTACGGGACAGGGGGTCACTGAAGCTTTCTTT.